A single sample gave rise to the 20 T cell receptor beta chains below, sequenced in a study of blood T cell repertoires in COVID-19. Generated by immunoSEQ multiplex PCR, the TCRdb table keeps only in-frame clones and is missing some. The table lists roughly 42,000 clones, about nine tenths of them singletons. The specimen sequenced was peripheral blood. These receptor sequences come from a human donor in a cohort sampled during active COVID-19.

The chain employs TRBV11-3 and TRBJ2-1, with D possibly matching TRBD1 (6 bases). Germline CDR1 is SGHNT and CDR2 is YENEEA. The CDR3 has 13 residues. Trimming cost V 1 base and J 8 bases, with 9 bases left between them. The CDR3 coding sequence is TGTGCCAGCAGCTTAGCAGGGGTTCATGAGCAGTTCTTC. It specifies CASSLAGVHEQFF.

CDR3 sequence: CASSIGWTEPNQPQHF. CDR3 DNA sequence: TGTGCCAGTAGTATAGGATGGACAGAGCCTAATCAGCCCCAGCATTTT. V is TRBV19 and J is TRBJ1-5; maybe TRBD1 (6 bases). This CDR3 has 16 residues. The V gene lost 1 base and the J gene lost 4 bases, with 14 bases spanning the gap. CDR1 and CDR2 from the germline V gene are LNHDA and SQIVND (reference sequence).

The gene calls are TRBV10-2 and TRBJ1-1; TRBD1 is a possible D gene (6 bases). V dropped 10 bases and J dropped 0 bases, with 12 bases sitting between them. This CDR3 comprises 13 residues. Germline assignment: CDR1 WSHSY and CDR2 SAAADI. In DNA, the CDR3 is TGCGCCACCCGGACAGAACTGAACACTGAAGCTTTCTTT. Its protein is CATRTELNTEAFF.

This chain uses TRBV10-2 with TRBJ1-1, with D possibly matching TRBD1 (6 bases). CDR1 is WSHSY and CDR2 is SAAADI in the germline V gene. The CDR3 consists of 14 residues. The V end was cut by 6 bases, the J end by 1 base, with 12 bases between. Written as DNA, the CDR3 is TGCGCCAGCAGGGAGAGGGGACAGAACACTGAAGCTTTCTTT. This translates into CASRERGQNTEAFF.

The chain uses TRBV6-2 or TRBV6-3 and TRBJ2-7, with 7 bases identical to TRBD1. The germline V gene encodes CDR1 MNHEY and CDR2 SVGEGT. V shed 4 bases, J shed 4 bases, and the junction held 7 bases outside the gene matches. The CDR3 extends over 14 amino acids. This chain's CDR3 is CASSSPRQGYEQYF. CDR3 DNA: TGTGCCAGCAGTTCCCCTAGACAGGGTTACGAGCAGTACTTC.

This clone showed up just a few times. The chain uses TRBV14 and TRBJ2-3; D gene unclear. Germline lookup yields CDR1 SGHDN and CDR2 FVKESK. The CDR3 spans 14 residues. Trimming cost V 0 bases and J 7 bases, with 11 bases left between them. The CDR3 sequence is CASSQDLASYTQYF. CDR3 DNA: TGTGCCAGCAGCCAAGATCTGGCCTCTTATACGCAGTATTTT.

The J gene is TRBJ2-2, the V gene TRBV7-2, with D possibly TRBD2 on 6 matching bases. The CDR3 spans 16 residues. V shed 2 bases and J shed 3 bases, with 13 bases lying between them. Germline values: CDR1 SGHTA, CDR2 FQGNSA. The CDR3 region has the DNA TGTGCCAGCAGCTTATTGGGGGGTAGGGACACCGGGGAGCTGTTTTTT. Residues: CASSLLGGRDTGELFF. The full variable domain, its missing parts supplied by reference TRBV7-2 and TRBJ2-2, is GAGVSQSPSNKVTEKGKDVELRCDPISGHTALYWYRQSLGQGLEFLIYFQGNSAPDKSGLPSDRFSAERTGGSVSTLTIQRTQQEDSAVYLCASSLLGGRDTGELFFGEGSRLTVL.

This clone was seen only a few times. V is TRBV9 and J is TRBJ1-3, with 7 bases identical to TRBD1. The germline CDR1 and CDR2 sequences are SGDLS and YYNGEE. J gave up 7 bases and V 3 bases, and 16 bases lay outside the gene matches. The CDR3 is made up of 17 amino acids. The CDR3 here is CASSAPAGTGDTNTIYF. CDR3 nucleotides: TGTGCCAGCAGCGCTCCCGCGGGCACAGGGGACACGAACACCATATATTTT.

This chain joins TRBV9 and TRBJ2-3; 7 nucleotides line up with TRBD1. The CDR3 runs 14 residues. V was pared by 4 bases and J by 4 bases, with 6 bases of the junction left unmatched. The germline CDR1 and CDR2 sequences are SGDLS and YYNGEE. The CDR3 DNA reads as TGTGCCAGCAGCCCCCGACAGGGTTCAGATACGCAGTATTTT. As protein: CASSPRQGSDTQYF.

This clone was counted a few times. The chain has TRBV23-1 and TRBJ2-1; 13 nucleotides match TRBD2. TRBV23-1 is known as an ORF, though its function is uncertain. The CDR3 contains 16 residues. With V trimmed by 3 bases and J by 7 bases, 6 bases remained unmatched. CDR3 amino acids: CASSHPGLAGENEQFF. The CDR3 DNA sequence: TGCGCCAGCAGTCACCCCGGACTAGCGGGGGAAAATGAGCAGTTCTTC.

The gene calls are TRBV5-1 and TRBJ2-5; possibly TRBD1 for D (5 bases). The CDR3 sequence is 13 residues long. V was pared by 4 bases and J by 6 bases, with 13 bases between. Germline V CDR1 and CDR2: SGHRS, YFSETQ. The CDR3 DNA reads TGCGCCAGCAGCCCTGGACAAACAAAGACCCAGTACTTC. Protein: CASSPGQTKTQYF. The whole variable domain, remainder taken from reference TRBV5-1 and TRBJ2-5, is KAGVTQTPRYLIKTRGQQVTLSCSPISGHRSVSWYQQTPGQGLQFLFEYFSETQRNKGNFPGRFSGRQFSNSRSEMNVSTLELGDSALYLCASSPGQTKTQYFGPGTRLLVL.

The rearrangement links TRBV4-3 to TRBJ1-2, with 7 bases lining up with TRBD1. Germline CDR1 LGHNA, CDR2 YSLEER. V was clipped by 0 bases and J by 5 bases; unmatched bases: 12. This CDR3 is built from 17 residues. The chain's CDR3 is CASSQDSSPTGSYGYTF. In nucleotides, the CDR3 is TGCGCCAGCAGCCAAGATAGCAGCCCGACAGGGAGTTATGGCTACACCTTC.

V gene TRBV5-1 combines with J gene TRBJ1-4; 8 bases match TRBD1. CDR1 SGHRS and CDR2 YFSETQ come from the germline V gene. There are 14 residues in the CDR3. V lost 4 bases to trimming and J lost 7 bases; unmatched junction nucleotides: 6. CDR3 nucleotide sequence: TGCGCCAGCAGCAGCGGACAGGGTGGTGAAAAACTGTTTTTT. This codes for CASSSGQGGEKLFF.

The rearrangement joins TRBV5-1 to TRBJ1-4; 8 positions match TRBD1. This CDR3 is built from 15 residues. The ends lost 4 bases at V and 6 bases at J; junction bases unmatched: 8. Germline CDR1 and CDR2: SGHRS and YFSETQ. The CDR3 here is CASSRGQGRDEKLFF. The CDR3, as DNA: TGCGCCAGCAGCAGAGGACAGGGCCGAGATGAAAAACTGTTTTTT.

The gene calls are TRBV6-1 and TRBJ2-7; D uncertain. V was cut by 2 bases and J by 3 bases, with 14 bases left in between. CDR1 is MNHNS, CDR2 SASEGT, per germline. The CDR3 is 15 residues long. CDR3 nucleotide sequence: TGTGCCAGCAGTGAAAAACACCAGTCCTTCTACGAGCAGTACTTC. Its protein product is CASSEKHQSFYEQYF.

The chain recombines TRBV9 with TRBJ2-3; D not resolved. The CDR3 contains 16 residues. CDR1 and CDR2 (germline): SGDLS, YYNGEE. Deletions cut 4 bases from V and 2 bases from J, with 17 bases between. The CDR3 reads CASSPGSNTPTDTQYF. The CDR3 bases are TGTGCCAGCAGCCCCGGGTCCAACACTCCCACAGATACGCAGTATTTT. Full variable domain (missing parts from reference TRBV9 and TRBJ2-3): DSGVTQTPKHLITATGQRVTLRCSPRSGDLSVYWYQQSLDQGLQFLIQYYNGEERAKGNILERFSAQQFPDLHSELNLSSLELGDSALYFCASSPGSNTPTDTQYFGPGTRLTVL.

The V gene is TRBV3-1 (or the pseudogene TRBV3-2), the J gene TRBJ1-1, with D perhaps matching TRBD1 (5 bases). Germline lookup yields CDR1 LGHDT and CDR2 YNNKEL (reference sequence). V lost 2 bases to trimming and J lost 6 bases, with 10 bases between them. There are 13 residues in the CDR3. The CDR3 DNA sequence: TGTGCCAGCAGCCAACCTCAGGGTTCTGAAGCTTTCTTT. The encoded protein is CASSQPQGSEAFF.

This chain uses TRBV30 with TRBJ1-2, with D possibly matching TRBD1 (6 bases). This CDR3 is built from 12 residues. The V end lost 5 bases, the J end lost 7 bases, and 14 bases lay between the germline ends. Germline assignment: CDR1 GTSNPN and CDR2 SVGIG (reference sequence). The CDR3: CAWRYRASGYTF. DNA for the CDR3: TGTGCCTGGCGCTACAGGGCCAGTGGCTACACCTTC.

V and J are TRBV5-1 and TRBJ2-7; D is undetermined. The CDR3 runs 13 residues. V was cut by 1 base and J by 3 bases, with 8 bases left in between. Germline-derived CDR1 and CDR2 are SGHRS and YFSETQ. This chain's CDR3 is CASSLSPFYEQYF. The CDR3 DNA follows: TGCGCCAGCAGCTTGTCTCCGTTCTACGAGCAGTACTTC.

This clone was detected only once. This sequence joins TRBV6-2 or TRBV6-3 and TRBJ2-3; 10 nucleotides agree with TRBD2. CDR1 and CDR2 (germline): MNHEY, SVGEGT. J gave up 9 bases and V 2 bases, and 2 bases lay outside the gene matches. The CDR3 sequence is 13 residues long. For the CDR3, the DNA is TGTGCCAGCAGTTACCCGACTAGCGGGACGCAGTATTTT. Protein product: CASSYPTSGTQYF.